Sequencing of this T cell receptor (beta chain) was carried out in a study of control samples from healthy donors and cancer patients. TCRdb keeps only in-frame clones here, not all; method: immunoSEQ multiplex PCR. The data contain some 120,000 clones, 80% to 90% of them singletons. Specimen: PBMCs. The sequence derives from a woman in her fifties or sixties with colorectal cancer.

Written as DNA, the CDR3 is TGCGCCAGCAGCTTGGAGTTGGGGGAGACCGGGGAGCTGTTTTTT. The encoded protein is CASSLELGETGELFF. The genes are TRBV5-1 and TRBJ2-2, with D tentatively TRBD1 or TRBD2 (5 bases each). Looked up from germline, CDR1 is SGHRS and CDR2 is YFSETQ. The CDR3 is 15 amino acids. Deletions cut 0 bases from V and 5 bases from J, with 11 bases between. The whole variable domain, filled in from reference TRBV5-1 and TRBJ2-2, reads KAGVTQTPRYLIKTRGQQVTLSCSPISGHRSVSWYQQTPGQGLQFLFEYFSETQRNKGNFPGRFSGRQFSNSRSEMNVSTLELGDSALYLCASSLELGETGELFFGEGSRLTVL.